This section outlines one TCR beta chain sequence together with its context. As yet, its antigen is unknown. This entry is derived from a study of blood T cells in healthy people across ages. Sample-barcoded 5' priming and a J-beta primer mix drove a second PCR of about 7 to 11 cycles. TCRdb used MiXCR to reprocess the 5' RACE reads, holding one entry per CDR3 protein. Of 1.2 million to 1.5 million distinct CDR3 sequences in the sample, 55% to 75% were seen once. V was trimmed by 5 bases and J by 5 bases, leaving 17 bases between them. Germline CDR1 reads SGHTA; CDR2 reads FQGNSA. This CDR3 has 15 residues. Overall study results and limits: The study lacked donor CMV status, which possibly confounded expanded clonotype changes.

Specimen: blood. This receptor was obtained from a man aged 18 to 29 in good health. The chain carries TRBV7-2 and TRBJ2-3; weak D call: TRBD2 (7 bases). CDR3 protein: CASSPPRGAGDTQYF. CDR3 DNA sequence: TGTGCCAGCAGCCCCCCACGGGGGGCCGGAGATACGCAGTATTTT.